This T cell receptor beta chain was sequenced during a study of shared clonotypes between healthy human individuals (dated by TCRdb to the early 2020s). A note on the overall study: The cohort included three men and a couple of women between 18 and 49 years of age. Per donor, three plates each were used for CD4 naive and CD4 memory, two for CD8 naive, and one for CD8 memory. The study deeply sequenced blood TCR repertoires of about 5 healthy adults to estimate repertoire size and the extent of clonotype sharing between individuals. To increase sequencing depth and limit assay-specific biases, different laboratories used diverse techniques to prepare libraries and sequence TCR repertoires. Between about 0.8 and 9 billion PBMCs per donor were obtained by leukapheresis.

Results the study describes overall, beyond this receptor: Incomplete sequencing was indicated by rarefaction of sorted-subset datasets, despite the large sequencing depth. About 5% of naive CD4, 3.5% of naive CD8, around 2.3% of memory CD4, and 0.35% to 0.5% of memory CD8 clonotypes were shared across a few donors. The small number of donors limited the genetic and exposure-history diversity represented. Sampling was restricted to blood, and TCR repertoires in tissues likely differ from the TCR repertoires found in blood. Estimated clonotype richness was generally larger for naive than for memory subsets. Based on pairwise subsampling, the degree of clonotype sharing among donors was expected to be affected by sequencing depth. Higher generation probabilities were observed for clonotypes shared by all four sorted-subset donors than for non-shared clonotypes.

In the case of this clone: Its recognized antigen is unknown. The input lacks base qualities; no much larger clone sits a single base away.

The CDR3 spans 15 residues, from the cysteine through the phenylalanine. Here the CDR3 DNA is all that survives: 45 bases in frame from base 1. Germline trimming: 8 bases from V, 2 bases from J; junction bases outside gene matches: 11. Per the germline V gene, MNHNS is the CDR1 and SASEGT is the CDR2. The donors were healthy, HIV-negative adults who had no recently reported acute infections or vaccinations. Only Caucasian adults living in Nashville, Tennessee, USA were represented among the donors. CD4+ T cells were enriched by magnetic negative selection, after which naive cells were positively selected on CD45RA and the negative fraction was taken as the memory subset. Blood was collected by leukapheresis, and PBMCs were isolated by Ficoll-Histopaque density gradient centrifugation and then cryopreserved in liquid nitrogen vapor phase. Purity and quantity of every magnetically sorted T cell population were checked by analytical flow cytometry. Genomic DNA was isolated from each sorted fraction and quantified by UV absorbance on a Nanodrop 2000c.

Using the deep immunoSEQ assay, TCR CDR3 regions were amplified from genomic DNA by multiplex PCR. Extracted genomic DNA from each cell subset was distributed evenly across all wells of several immunoSEQ 96-well plates, and each plate was treated as a replicate. Each replicate PCR for sorted subsets received around 200 ng genomic DNA, equal to about 30,000 T cell genomes. Purified libraries were quantified with a Qubit 3.0 fluorometer, sized on a Bioanalyzer 2100, and re-quantified with the KAPA Library Quantification kit. Every immunoSEQ 96-well plate was sequenced on a separate single-read 150-cycle Illumina NextSeq 550 flow cell. From the authors' description of their analysis: Because the immunoSEQ output included only junctional sequences and no quality scores, the filtering could not be the same as the filtering used for full-length reads. Sequences were annotated with PyIR, a Python wrapper for IgBLAST v1.9, using IMGT germline references to assign V/J genes and CDR3. Reads were filtered out if the reads had weak V/J assignments (E-value above 1e-6), no CDR3, stop codons, out-of-frame junctions, or ambiguous translated residues. V3J clonotypes were defined as sequences sharing an identical inferred V gene, J gene, and CDR3 amino acid sequence. To compute the percentage overlap between repertoires, the number of shared unique clonotypes was divided by the size of the smaller repertoire. Three approaches were used to assess repertoire richness: RTK rarefaction, the Chao1 estimator, and Recon v2.1 estimates of unobserved clonotypes. OLGA was used to compute generation probabilities for all TCRbeta clonotypes that the gDNA method yielded from a handful of donors. Entries here come from immuneACCESS through TCRdb and include only in-frame sequences with V and J called. Some clones fail to appear in such tables; in the studies checked, an unresolved V gene covers under half of the shortfall, and the cause of the remainder is unknown. That table gives V, J and clone size, and the DNA gave D and trimming. The sample table records approximately 1,000,000 clones; about four fifths of these occur just once. Around 0.47% of the sample goes to the ten largest clones.

The clonotype originates from a young man in good health. Some clones in this sample may be carry-over from other donors' samples. Rearrangement joined TRBV6-1 to TRBJ2-7, with TRBD2 identical over 8 junction bases. The specimen sequenced was memory CD4+ T cells from PBMCs. The cell subset or site label corresponds to: CD45RA-negative fraction. The DNA sequence is given as TGTGCCAGCGGTTTCGCGGGGCGGGAGGCCTACGAGCAGTACTTC. Its translation is CASGFAGREAYEQYF.